This TCR beta chain was documented in a study of naive and memory T cell subsets. Ligated cDNA underwent four rounds of PCR with nested alpha and beta constant region primers and SP2. MiXCR was run by TCRdb on the UMI-ligation and nested PCR reads, yielding one entry per CDR3 protein. The sample carries fewer than 30,000 distinct CDR3 sequences, 5.2% recorded once. TCR cDNA received a 3' ligated oligonucleotide that carried a UMI. The germline V gene encodes CDR1 MNHNS and CDR2 SASEGT. Trimming at V came to 4 bases and at J to 8 bases, leaving 15 bases not matched to a gene. The CDR3 is 17 amino acids.

This chain uses TRBV6-1 with TRBJ1-4; 8 nucleotides agree with TRBD1. This sequence was found in an adult in good health. Sequencing used blood. The CDR3 protein is CASSASVGGQGGEKLFF. The CDR3 DNA reads TGTGCCAGCAGTGCGTCCGTTGGTGGACAGGGAGGCGAAAAACTGTTTTTT.